This passage covers 12 T cell receptor beta chains from one sample sequenced in a study of spatial heterogeneity in lung cancer. Time point defined: blood at routine non-recurrence follow-up after resection. Frozen PBMC, nontumor lung or tumor provided whole RNA, which was sequenced unsorted. A single record per CDR3 protein comes from TCRdb applying MiXCR to the 5' RACE reads. Counted here are some 120,000 distinct CDR3 sequences, over 9% occurring once; the ten biggest clones make up around 16%. The source was PBMCs, collected at follow-up. All receptors come from a male donor with early-stage non-small cell lung cancer.

Only a few counts were recorded for this clonotype. The V call is TRBV7-2, the J call TRBJ2-3; no reliable D call. V was trimmed by 3 bases and J by 6 bases, leaving 10 bases between them. The CDR3 runs to 13 residues. Per germline, CDR1 SGHTA and CDR2 FQGNSA. The chain's CDR3 is CASSFTPVDTQYF. The CDR3 nucleotides are TGTGCCAGCAGCTTTACTCCGGTTGATACGCAGTATTTT.

This chain links TRBV5-5 with TRBJ2-5, with TRBD2 matching 13 bases. V trimming: 8 bases; J trimming: 0 bases; junction bases outside the gene matches: 7. Germline V lookup: CDR1 SGHKS, CDR2 YYEKEE (reference sequence). The CDR3 consists of 16 residues. The CDR3 DNA reads as TGTGCCAGTAGACTAGCGGGGGGCCCGTACCAAGAGACCCAGTACTTC. Translated: CASRLAGGPYQETQYF.

This clonotype was picked up a small number of times. This chain links TRBV20-1 with TRBJ2-7; no reliable D call. Trimming took off 2 bases at V and 3 bases at J, with 11 bases between the two ends. Germline CDR1 and CDR2: DFQATT and SNEGSKA (reference sequence). There are 13 residues in the CDR3. CDR3 amino acids: CSARPLGVYEQYF. For the CDR3, the DNA is TGCAGTGCTAGACCCTTAGGCGTCTACGAGCAGTACTTC.

The V call is TRBV5-1, the J call TRBJ2-1, with a tentative D call TRBD2 (6 bases). CDR1 is SGHRS, CDR2 YFSETQ, per germline. The CDR3 loop spans 14 amino acids. Between the trimmed V and J ends, which lost 4 bases and 10 bases, there was a span of 18 bases. Written as DNA, the CDR3 is TGCGCCAGCAGCCCGACCTTACTAGCATGGGAGCAGTTCTTC. Amino acid sequence: CASSPTLLAWEQFF.

This clonotype was detected many times. This chain uses TRBV5-1 with TRBJ2-2; D could derive from TRBD1 or TRBD2 (5 bases each). The CDR3 is made up of 16 amino acids. In germline, CDR1 is SGHRS, CDR2 YFSETQ. The germline V and J ends were trimmed by 2 bases and 6 bases, with 17 bases remaining between them. Here the CDR3 reads CASSLGDGGDAGELFF. The CDR3 DNA is TGCGCCAGCAGCTTAGGGGACGGAGGCGACGCCGGGGAGCTGTTTTTT.

Only a few counts were recorded for this clonotype. The chain has TRBV2 and TRBJ2-2; D perhaps matches TRBD2 (6 bases). Germline V lookup: CDR1 SNHLY, CDR2 FYNNEI. Trimming cost V 11 bases and J 1 base, with 11 bases left between them. This CDR3 has 13 amino acids. The CDR3 DNA is TGTGCCGGAGGGGTGATGAACACCGGGGAGCTGTTTTTT. Translated: CAGGVMNTGELFF. The full variable domain, with the rest looked up from reference TRBV2 and TRBJ2-2, is EPEVTQTPSHQVTQMGQEVILRCVPISNHLYFYWYRQILGQKVEFLVSFYNNEISEKSEIFDDQFSVERPDGSNFTLKIRSTKLEDSAMYFCAGGVMNTGELFFGEGSRLTVL.

This clonotype turned up a few times. This sequence joins TRBV28 and TRBJ1-3, with a tentative D call TRBD1 (5 bases). V dropped 5 bases and J dropped 1 base, with 27 bases sitting between them. The CDR3 sequence is 20 residues long. Germline CDR1 is MDHEN and CDR2 is SYDVKM. CDR3 nucleotides: TGTGCCAGCAGTCGTTACAGGCGCTTCAATCCTAAAACTTCTGGAAACACCATATATTTT. Residues: CASSRYRRFNPKTSGNTIYF.

V usage is TRBV24-1 and J usage is TRBJ2-1, with 9 bases that match TRBD1. This CDR3 region has 15 residues. CDR1 is KGHDR and CDR2 is SFDVKD in the germline V gene. The V segment lost 3 bases and the J segment 6 bases; nucleotides outside the gene matches: 5. In DNA, the CDR3 is TGTGCCACCAGTGATGCTGGACAGGGGTTCAATGAGCAGTTCTTC. Its protein product is CATSDAGQGFNEQFF.

This clonotype appeared many times. The chain has TRBV6-5 and TRBJ1-1; TRBD1 matches at 8 bases. Per the germline V gene, CDR1 is MNHEY and CDR2 is SVGAGI. With V trimmed by 4 bases and J by 5 bases, 6 bases remained unmatched. The CDR3 sequence is 14 residues long. This CDR3 reads CASSSGQGSTEAFF. The CDR3 DNA follows: TGTGCCAGCAGTTCCGGACAGGGTAGTACTGAAGCTTTCTTT.

This clonotype occurred many times. This chain joins TRBV29-1 and TRBJ1-2; D is uncertain. CDR1 and CDR2 from the germline V gene are SQVTM and ANQGSEA. V lost 0 bases and J 5 bases, leaving 7 bases between the germline ends. The CDR3 is 12 residues long. CDR3 nucleotides: TGCAGCGTTGAAGAGGAAGGTTATGGCTACACCTTC. Encoded protein: CSVEEEGYGYTF.

This chain uses TRBV30 with TRBJ1-1; TRBD1 agrees at 7 bases. V shed 6 bases, J shed 1 base, and the junction held 8 bases outside the gene matches. CDR1 is GTSNPN, CDR2 SVGIG, per germline (reference sequence). This CDR3 is 14 amino acids long. The CDR3 DNA is TGTGCCTGCACGACAGGGCTGGGGAACACTGAAGCTTTCTTT. Amino acids: CACTTGLGNTEAFF.

This clonotype was counted many times. The chain couples TRBV30 to TRBJ1-3; 7 bases are shared with TRBD1. The CDR3 consists of 15 residues. V shed 4 bases and J 3 bases; nucleotides not matched to a gene: 9. Germline V gene lookup returns CDR1 GTSNPN and CDR2 SVGIG (reference sequence). The CDR3 coding sequence is TGTGCCTGGAAACAGGGGCTGAGGGATGGAAACACCATATATTTT. It is translated as CAWKQGLRDGNTIYF.